These 22 T cell receptor beta chains came from one sample sequenced in a study of blood T cell repertoires in COVID-19. Profiling relied on immunoSEQ multiplex PCR, and the TCRdb table lists in-frame clones only, not all of them. The sample carries approximately 330,000 clones, 87% recorded once. The sample taken for sequencing was peripheral blood. The receptors come from a young man with COVID-19, enrolled during active disease.

The chain has TRBV7-2 and TRBJ2-7; 8 bases line up with TRBD1. The CDR3 extends over 16 amino acids. J lost 3 bases, V lost 5 bases, and 12 bases had no gene match. The germline V gene has CDR1 SGHTA and CDR2 FQGNSA. The CDR3 DNA reads TGTGCCAGCAGCCCGATAGACAGGGGAAGATACTACGAGCAGTACTTC. Its protein is CASSPIDRGRYYEQYF.

In its sample, this clone was seen a few times. The chain couples TRBV28 to TRBJ1-1, with a weak D call TRBD1 (5 bases). Germline loops: CDR1 MDHEN, CDR2 SYDVKM. Trimming removed 6 bases from V and 11 bases from J, with 19 bases in between. This CDR3 has 13 residues. CDR3 loop: CASSLTGRDGAFF. CDR3 coding DNA: TGTGCCAGCAGCTTGACTGGGAGGGACGGGGCTTTCTTT.

The genes are TRBV28 and TRBJ1-2, with 8 bases fitting TRBD1. Trimming at V came to 1 base and at J to 0 bases, leaving 10 bases not matched to a gene. Germline assignment: CDR1 MDHEN and CDR2 SYDVKM. This CDR3 is built from 18 residues. CDR3 sequence: CASSLYQGTGRANYGYTF. As DNA, the CDR3 is TGTGCCAGCAGTTTATATCAAGGGACAGGTCGAGCTAACTATGGCTACACCTTC.

The CDR3 DNA is TGTGCCAGCAGCTTAGGTGGGGCTATGAACACTGAAGCTTTCTTT. This sequence encodes CASSLGGAMNTEAFF. The genes are TRBV7-2 and TRBJ1-1; the D gene is possibly TRBD1 (5 bases). The CDR3 has 15 residues. With 1 base removed from V and 0 bases from J, the gap between germline ends came to 9 bases. Germline-derived CDR1 and CDR2 are SGHTA and FQGNSA.

V and J are TRBV10-3 and TRBJ1-1; D is undetermined. The CDR3 covers 13 residues. Trimming pared 2 bases from V and 6 bases from J, leaving 10 bases between. Germline V gene lookup returns CDR1 ENHRY and CDR2 SYGVKD. The CDR3 region has the DNA TGTGCCATCAGTGAGCGGGAGGCGTCTGAAGCTTTCTTT. It translates to CAISEREASEAFF.

The chain recombines TRBV7-2 with TRBJ1-5, with 11 bases lining up with TRBD1. Germline V gene data show CDR1 as SGHTA and CDR2 as FQGNSA. The CDR3 length is 14 residues. The junction had 9 bases not matched to a gene; V was cut back by 8 bases and J by 9 bases. The CDR3 nucleotides are TGTGCCAGCGCAAAGGGGACAGGGGGACGGCCCCAGCATTTT. Its translation is CASAKGTGGRPQHF.

The J gene is TRBJ1-4, the V gene TRBV4-1; no reliable D call. Germline V gene sequence: CDR1 MGHRA, CDR2 YSYEKL. This CDR3 is built from 14 residues. V lost 3 bases to trimming and J lost 0 bases, with 5 bases between them. CDR3 sequence (DNA): TGCGCCAGCAGCCAGAGTACAACTAATGAAAAACTGTTTTTT. It codes for CASSQSTTNEKLFF.

This clone was counted between two and nine times. J is TRBJ1-4 and V is TRBV19; TRBD1 might be the D (6 bases). Trimming removed 3 bases at V and 8 bases at J, with 22 bases between. CDR3 length: 17 amino acids. Looked up from germline, CDR1 is LNHDA and CDR2 is SQIVND (reference sequence). The CDR3 sequence is CASSISSLGAGEEKLFF. DNA for the CDR3: TGTGCCAGTAGTATCTCTTCCCTGGGGGCAGGAGAAGAAAAACTGTTTTTT.

The chain combines TRBV2 with TRBJ1-2; perhaps TRBD1 as D (5 bases). V lost 0 bases, J lost 1 base, and 21 bases lay in between. This CDR3 spans 19 amino acids. Per germline, CDR1 SNHLY and CDR2 FYNNEI. CDR3 in DNA: TGTGCCAGCAGTGAAGCGTTAGAGGGGAGGGGTTCCTTTAACTATGGCTACACCTTC. Encoded protein: CASSEALEGRGSFNYGYTF.

The chain carries TRBV27 and TRBJ2-3; TRBD2 aligns across 9 bases. The V segment lost 5 bases and the J segment 4 bases; nucleotides outside the gene matches: 16. The CDR3 sequence is 18 residues long. The germline CDR1 and CDR2 sequences are MNHEY and SMNVEV (reference sequence). As DNA, the CDR3 is TGTGCCAGCAGTCCAACCGCGGGAGGGGGTGGTGTTCCAGATACGCAGTATTTT. This translates into CASSPTAGGGGVPDTQYF.

The chain links TRBV7-2 to TRBJ2-5; TRBD1 aligns across 8 bases. Losses at the gene ends were 2 bases for V and 3 bases for J; bases not matched to a gene: 5. CDR1 and CDR2 (germline): SGHTA, FQGNSA. This CDR3 contains 15 residues. The CDR3 sequence is CASSLRQGAKETQYF. The CDR3 coding sequence is TGTGCCAGCAGCTTAAGGCAGGGGGCGAAAGAGACCCAGTACTTC.

The genes are TRBV5-6 and TRBJ1-5; D is perhaps TRBD1 (6 bases). There are 14 residues in the CDR3. Trimming cost V 3 bases and J 6 bases, with 13 bases left between them. From germline, CDR1 is SGHDT and CDR2 YYEEEE. The CDR3: CASSSGQRRQPQHF. Here the CDR3 DNA reads TGTGCCAGCAGCTCCGGACAGCGTCGTCAGCCCCAGCATTTT.

The chain combines TRBV24-1 with TRBJ1-2; D may be TRBD1 (5 bases). Germline V lookup: CDR1 KGHDR, CDR2 SFDVKD. V was shortened by 3 bases and J by 8 bases, with 9 bases between the two germline ends. The CDR3 covers 12 residues. CDR3 protein: CATSDQGGGYTF. CDR3 coding DNA: TGTGCCACCAGTGATCAGGGTGGAGGCTACACCTTC.

The gene calls are TRBV13 and TRBJ2-7; 8 bases line up with TRBD2. The CDR3 is 15 residues long. Germline-derived CDR1 and CDR2 are PRHDT and FYEKMQ (reference sequence). V shed 4 bases and J 6 bases; nucleotides not matched to a gene: 11. CDR3 loop: CASSSDGGARGEQYF. The CDR3 nucleotides read TGTGCCAGCAGCTCCGACGGGGGGGCGCGTGGCGAGCAGTACTTC.

The chain carries TRBV7-2 and TRBJ2-1, with 8 bases lining up with TRBD1. The germline V gene has CDR1 SGHTA and CDR2 FQGNSA. Losses at the gene ends were 5 bases for V and 0 bases for J; bases not matched to a gene: 15. CDR3 length equals 19 residues. The CDR3 reads CASSQAVGQVQSSYNEQFF. DNA of the CDR3: TGTGCCAGCAGCCAAGCGGTGGGACAGGTTCAGAGCTCCTACAATGAGCAGTTCTTC. The full variable domain, completed using reference TRBV7-2 and TRBJ2-1, is GAGVSQSPSNKVTEKGKDVELRCDPISGHTALYWYRQSLGQGLEFLIYFQGNSAPDKSGLPSDRFSAERTGGSVSTLTIQRTQQEDSAVYLCASSQAVGQVQSSYNEQFFGPGTRLTVL.

The chain joins TRBV7-2 to TRBJ1-4; D remains unclear. The germline CDR1 and CDR2 sequences are SGHTA and FQGNSA. V shed 3 bases and J shed 4 bases, with 12 bases lying between them. The CDR3 is made up of 15 amino acids. The CDR3 DNA follows: TGTGCCAGCAGCTTTAATTCAGCGATTAATGAAAAACTGTTTTTT. This sequence encodes CASSFNSAINEKLFF.

The genes are TRBV5-1 and TRBJ2-7; TRBD2 matches at 11 bases. This CDR3 is built from 17 residues. Germline CDR1 is SGHRS and CDR2 is YFSETQ. Germline trimming cut 1 base from V and 4 bases from J; bases unmatched to any gene: 10. The CDR3 reads CASSLLSSGRTTYEQYF. Written as DNA, the CDR3 is TGCGCCAGCAGCTTGCTGTCTAGCGGGAGGACGACATACGAGCAGTACTTC.

This clone showed up just once. V and J are TRBV19 and TRBJ1-1, with no clear D. CDR1 and CDR2 (germline): LNHDA, SQIVND (reference sequence). The V end lost 3 bases, the J end lost 6 bases, and 17 bases lay between the germline ends. The CDR3 has 15 residues. For the CDR3, the DNA is TGTGCCAGTAGTATTAGAGGTTGGGGAGGCGCTGAAGCTTTCTTT. As protein: CASSIRGWGGAEAFF.

This chain joins TRBV7-6 and TRBJ2-7, with 9 bases aligning to TRBD2. CDR1 SGHVS and CDR2 FNYEAQ come from the germline V gene. The CDR3 runs to 16 residues. Trimming cost V 0 bases and J 3 bases; bases outside gene matches: 6. The CDR3 region is CASSLALAGGGYEQYF. The CDR3, as DNA: TGTGCCAGCAGCTTAGCGCTGGCGGGAGGGGGCTACGAGCAGTACTTC.

The chain recombines TRBV29-1 with TRBJ2-1; no reliable D call. There are 14 residues in the CDR3. Germline-derived CDR1 and CDR2 are SQVTM and ANQGSEA. V lost 4 bases, J lost 0 bases, and 10 bases lay in between. DNA for the CDR3: TGCAGCGTTGTCGTGTCTAGCTCCTACAATGAGCAGTTCTTC. Its translation is CSVVVSSSYNEQFF.

The rearrangement links TRBV2 to TRBJ1-5; D ambiguous. V was cut by 2 bases and J by 4 bases, with 6 bases left in between. The CDR3 is 13 amino acids. Germline CDR1 SNHLY, CDR2 FYNNEI. CDR3 protein: CASSESWNQPQHF. The CDR3 region has the DNA TGTGCCAGCAGTGAAAGCTGGAATCAGCCCCAGCATTTT.

The rearrangement joins TRBV7-8 to TRBJ2-2, with D perhaps TRBD2 (5 bases). CDR3 length: 15 residues. Trimming removed 4 bases at V and 3 bases at J, with 12 bases between. Germline CDR1 and CDR2: SGHVS and FQNEAQ. CDR3 sequence: CASSYGESYTGELFF. In DNA, the CDR3 is TGTGCCAGCAGCTACGGGGAGTCGTACACCGGGGAGCTGTTTTTT.